The TCR beta chain described here comes from a study of cytomegalovirus exposure and HLA in healthy donors. Whole-study results and caveats: Later analysis found that TCR beta chains associated with HLA were more clonally expanded than other, equally common chains.

PCR primers comprised 60 Vbeta and 13 Jbeta primers. Repertoires were generated with immunoSEQ multiplex PCR, while TCRdb's copy carries only in-frame clones and drops some. The repertoire holds 200,000 to 250,000 clones, with 75% to 90% as singletons. This CDR3 spans 15 amino acids. The germline V and J ends were trimmed by 9 bases and 6 bases, with 23 bases remaining between them. Germline V gene lookup returns CDR1 SGHNT and CDR2 YYREEE (reference sequence). As regards this clone: The target antigen is unknown.

The specimen was PBMCs. The source is a boy aged 2 to 10 in good health and CMV-seronegative. The V and J genes are TRBV5-4 and TRBJ2-3; D remains ambiguous. CDR3 region: CATVPSRLPDDTQYF. The CDR3 nucleotides read TGTGCCACCGTCCCTTCGAGGCTCCCCGACGATACGCAGTATTTT. Based on the CDR3 plus reference TRBV5-4 and TRBJ2-3, the full variable domain is ETGVTQSPTHLIKTRGQQVTLRCSSQSGHNTVSWYQQALGQGPQFIFQYYREEENGRGNFPPRFSGLQFPNYSSELNVNALELDDSALYLCATVPSRLPDDTQYFGPGTRLTVL.